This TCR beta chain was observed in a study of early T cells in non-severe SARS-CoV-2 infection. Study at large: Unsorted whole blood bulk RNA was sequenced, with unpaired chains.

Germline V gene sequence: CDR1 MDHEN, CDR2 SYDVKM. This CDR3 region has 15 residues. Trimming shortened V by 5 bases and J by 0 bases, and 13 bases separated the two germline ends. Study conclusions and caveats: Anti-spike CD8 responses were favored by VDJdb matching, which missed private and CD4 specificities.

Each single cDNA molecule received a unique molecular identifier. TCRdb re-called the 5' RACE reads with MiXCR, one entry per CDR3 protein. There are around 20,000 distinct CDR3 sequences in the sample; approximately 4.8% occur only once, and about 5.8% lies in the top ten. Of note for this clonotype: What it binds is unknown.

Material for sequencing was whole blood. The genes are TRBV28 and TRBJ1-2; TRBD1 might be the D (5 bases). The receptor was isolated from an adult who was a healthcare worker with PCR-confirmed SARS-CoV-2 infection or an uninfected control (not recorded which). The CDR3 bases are TGTGCCAGCAGTCACCGGGGCGGTTCTAACTATGGCTACACCTTC. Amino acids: CASSHRGGSNYGYTF.